The T cell receptor (beta chain) under discussion was sequenced for a study of early T cells in non-severe SARS-CoV-2 infection. This clonotype was detected only a few times. MiXCR, applied by TCRdb to the 5' RACE reads, yields one record per CDR3 protein. The table lists around 60,000 distinct CDR3 sequences, around 12% of them singletons. The sequence derives from an adult who was a healthcare worker with PCR-confirmed SARS-CoV-2 infection or an uninfected control (not recorded which). The sample was whole blood.

CDR3 amino acids: CASSQIAGVDNEQFF. DNA for the CDR3: TGTGCCAGCTCACAGATAGCGGGAGTTGACAATGAGCAGTTCTTC. The chain uses TRBV18 and TRBJ2-1; 9 bases fit TRBD2. J was trimmed by 5 bases and V by 4 bases; bases with no gene match: 6. The CDR3 sequence is 15 residues long. Per the germline V gene, CDR1 is KGHSH and CDR2 is LQKENI.